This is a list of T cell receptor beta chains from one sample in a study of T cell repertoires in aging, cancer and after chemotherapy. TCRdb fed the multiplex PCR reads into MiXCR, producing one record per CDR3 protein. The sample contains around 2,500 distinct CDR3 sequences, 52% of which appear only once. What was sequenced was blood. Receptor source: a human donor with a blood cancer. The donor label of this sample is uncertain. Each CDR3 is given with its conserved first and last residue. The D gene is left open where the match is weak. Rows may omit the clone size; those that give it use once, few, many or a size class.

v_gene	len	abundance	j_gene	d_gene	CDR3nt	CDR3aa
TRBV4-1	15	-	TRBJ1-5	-	TGCGCCAGCAGCCAAGATACAGATAGCAATCAGCCCCAGCATTTT	CASSQDTDSNQPQHF
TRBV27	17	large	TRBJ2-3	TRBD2	TGTGCCAGCAGTTTAGGAGGGCTAGCGGATCCCACAGATACGCAGTATTTT	CASSLGGLADPTDTQYF
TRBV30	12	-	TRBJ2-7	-	TGTGCCTGGAGTAGGAGCCGCTACGAGCAGTACTTC	CAWSRSRYEQYF
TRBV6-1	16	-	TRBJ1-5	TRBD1	TGTGCCAGCAGTGAGTGGGGACAGGGGGATGATCAGCCCCAGCATTTT	CASSEWGQGDDQPQHF
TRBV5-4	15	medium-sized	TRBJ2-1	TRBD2	TGTGCCAGCAAGGGAGAAGCGGGGGGGCCGCCTGAGCAGTTCTTC	CASKGEAGGPPEQFF
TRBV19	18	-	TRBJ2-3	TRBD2	TGTGCCAGTAGTATCACCGGGACTAGCGGAGTGGGCACAGATACGCAGTATTTT	CASSITGTSGVGTDTQYF
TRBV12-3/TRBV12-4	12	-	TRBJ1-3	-	TGTGCCAGCAGACCAAGGGGAAACACCATATATTTT	CASRPRGNTIYF
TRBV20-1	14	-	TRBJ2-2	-	TGCAGTGCTAGAGATAGACGGAACACCGGGGAGCTGTTTTTT	CSARDRRNTGELFF
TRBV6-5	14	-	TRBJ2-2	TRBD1	TGTGCCAGCACATCCCGGGACAGGGGGATGGAGCTGTTTTTT	CASTSRDRGMELFF
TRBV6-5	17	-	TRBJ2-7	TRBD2	TGTGCCAGCAGTTACTCAGTAGGACTAGCGGGTTCCTACGAGCAGTACTTC	CASSYSVGLAGSYEQYF
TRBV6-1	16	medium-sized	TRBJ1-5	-	TGTGCCAGCAGTGAAAACGTTTTGACAGGTTATCAGCCCCAGCATTTT	CASSENVLTGYQPQHF
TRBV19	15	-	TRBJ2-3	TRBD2	TGTGCCAGTAGTCCGAAGGGGAGGGGCACAGATACGCAGTATTTT	CASSPKGRGTDTQYF
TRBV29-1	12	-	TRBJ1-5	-	TGCAGCGTTGGGACTAGCAATCAGCCCCAGCATTTT	CSVGTSNQPQHF
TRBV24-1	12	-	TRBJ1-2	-	TGTGCCACCAGTGACAGAAACTATGGCTACACCTTC	CATSDRNYGYTF
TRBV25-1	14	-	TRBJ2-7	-	TGTGCCAGCAGTGAAGCGGGACATTACTACGAGCAGTACTTC	CASSEAGHYYEQYF
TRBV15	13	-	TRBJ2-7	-	TGTGCCACCAGCAGAGATTACCGAGACTCCCTCGGATTC	CATSRDYRDSLGF
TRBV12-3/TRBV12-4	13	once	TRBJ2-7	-	TGTGCCAGCAGCTCTCCCCGGAGCAAAGGAGCTCACTTC	CASSSPRSKGAHF
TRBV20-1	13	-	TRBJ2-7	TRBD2	TGCAGTGCTAGGCCCCGGGGGGGCTACGAGCAGTACTTC	CSARPRGGYEQYF
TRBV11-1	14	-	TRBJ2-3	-	TGTGCCAGCAGCTTAGAGACGCCTTCGGATACGCAGTATTTT	CASSLETPSDTQYF
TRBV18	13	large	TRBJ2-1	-	TGTGCCAGCTCACCTGACCGGGACAATGAGCAGTTCTTC	CASSPDRDNEQFF
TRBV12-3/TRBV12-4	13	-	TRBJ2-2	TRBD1	TGTGCCAGCAGCCGGGACAGGGGCTTTCAGCTGTTTTTT	CASSRDRGFQLFF
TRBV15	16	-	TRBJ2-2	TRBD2	TGTGCCACCAGCAAGAGGACTAGTTCGTACACCGGGGAGCTGTTTTTT	CATSKRTSSYTGELFF
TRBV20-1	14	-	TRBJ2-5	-	TGCAGTGCTCCAAAGTACAGGACCCAAGAGACCCAGTACTTC	CSAPKYRTQETQYF
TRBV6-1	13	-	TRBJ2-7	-	TGTGCCAGCAGTGGTAGGGCTAGTTACGAGCAGTACTTC	CASSGRASYEQYF
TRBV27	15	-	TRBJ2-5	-	TGTGCCAGCAGTTTAAATTTGGGGGGTGGAGAGACCCAGTACTTC	CASSLNLGGGETQYF
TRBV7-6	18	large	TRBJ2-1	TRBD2	TGTGCCAGCAGCCCTACGCTAGCGGGAGGCGGATCCTACAATGAGCAGTTCTTC	CASSPTLAGGGSYNEQFF
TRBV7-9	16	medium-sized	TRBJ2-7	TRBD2	TGTGCCAGCAGCCCACAAGGACTAGCGGGAGGGCCGGAGCAGTACTTC	CASSPQGLAGGPEQYF
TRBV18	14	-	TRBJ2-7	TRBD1	TGTGCCAGCTCCCTTCAGACAGGGGGCTACGAGCAGTACTTC	CASSLQTGGYEQYF
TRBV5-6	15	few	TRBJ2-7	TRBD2	TGTGCCAGCAACTATAGGACTAGCGGGAACGGCGAGCAGTACTTC	CASNYRTSGNGEQYF
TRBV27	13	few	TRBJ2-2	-	TGTGCCAGCAGTCCGCAGAACACCGGGGAGCTGTTTTTT	CASSPQNTGELFF
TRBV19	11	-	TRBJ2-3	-	TGTGCCAGCGCATATTTCAGTACGCAGTATTTT	CASAYFSTQYF
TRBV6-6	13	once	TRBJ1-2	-	TGTGCCAGCAGTTACAGATCCGGGGATGGCTACACCTTC	CASSYRSGDGYTF
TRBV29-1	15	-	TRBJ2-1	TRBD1	TGCAGCGTGACACAGGGGGCGGTCTCCTACAATGAGCAGTTCTTC	CSVTQGAVSYNEQFF